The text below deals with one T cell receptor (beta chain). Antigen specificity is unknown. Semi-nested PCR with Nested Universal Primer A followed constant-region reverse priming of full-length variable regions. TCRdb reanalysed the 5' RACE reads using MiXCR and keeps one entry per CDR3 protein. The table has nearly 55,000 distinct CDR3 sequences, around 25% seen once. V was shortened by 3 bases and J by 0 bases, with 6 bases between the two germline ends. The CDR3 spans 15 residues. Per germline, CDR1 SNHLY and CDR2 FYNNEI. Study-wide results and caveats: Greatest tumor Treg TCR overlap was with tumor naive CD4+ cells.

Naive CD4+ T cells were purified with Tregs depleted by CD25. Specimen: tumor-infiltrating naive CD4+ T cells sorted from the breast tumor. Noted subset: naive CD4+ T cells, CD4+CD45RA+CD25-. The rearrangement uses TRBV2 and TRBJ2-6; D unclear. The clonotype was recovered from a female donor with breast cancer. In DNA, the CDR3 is TGTGCCAGCAGTGAGTCCAGCTCTGGGGCCAACGTCCTGACTTTC. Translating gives CASSESSSGANVLTF.